This passage covers 26 T cell receptor beta chains from one sample sequenced in a study of CD8 T cells in ankylosing spondylitis. Using its own MiXCR run on the 5' RACE reads, TCRdb lists one record per CDR3 protein. The table has roughly 230,000 distinct CDR3 sequences, roughly a tenth seen once; the top ten hold 2.6%. Input material: blood, either unsorted or a sorted T cell fraction (not recorded which). The source is a male donor with ankylosing spondylitis or in good health (not recorded which).

This clonotype was detected ten times or more. This rearrangement joins TRBV5-6 to TRBJ2-5; TRBD1 agrees at 12 bases. V shed 0 bases, J shed 5 bases, and the junction held 11 bases outside the gene matches. Germline lookup yields CDR1 SGHDT and CDR2 YYEEEE. The CDR3 length is 18 residues. The CDR3 sequence: CASSLASQGTGGVETQYF. For the CDR3, the DNA is TGTGCCAGCAGCTTGGCGAGTCAGGGGACAGGGGGCGTTGAGACCCAGTACTTC.

The V gene is TRBV11-3, the J gene TRBJ2-5; D not resolved. The CDR3 runs to 11 residues. Germline CDR1 and CDR2: SGHNT and YENEEA. With 4 bases removed from V and 5 bases from J, the gap between germline ends came to 5 bases. The CDR3 region is CASSSKETQYF. The DNA for the CDR3 is TGTGCCAGCAGCTCAAAGGAGACCCAGTACTTC.

This clonotype was picked up many times. The rearrangement joins TRBV5-5 to TRBJ1-5; 10 bases map to TRBD1. The CDR3 extends over 16 amino acids. J gave up 3 bases and V 4 bases, and 7 bases lay outside the gene matches. The germline V gene has CDR1 SGHKS and CDR2 YYEKEE (reference sequence). The CDR3, as DNA: TGTGCCAGCAGCGGTGGGACAGGGGTCCCCAATCAGCCCCAGCATTTT. This translates into CASSGGTGVPNQPQHF.

Ten or more counts support this clonotype. V and J are TRBV20-1 and TRBJ2-3; D might be TRBD2 (6 bases). The germline V gene has CDR1 DFQATT and CDR2 SNEGSKA (reference sequence). The CDR3 has 12 amino acids. V lost 2 bases to trimming and J lost 12 bases, with 15 bases between them. CDR3 nucleotides: TGCAGTGCTAGAACCACGGGACTCCCACAGTATTTT. It codes for CSARTTGLPQYF.

The chain joins TRBV7-2 to TRBJ2-3; 13 nucleotides agree with TRBD2. The V segment lost 5 bases and the J segment 9 bases; nucleotides outside the gene matches: 8. CDR3 length equals 15 residues. The germline V gene encodes CDR1 SGHTA and CDR2 FQGNSA. In nucleotides, the CDR3 is TGTGCCAGCAGCCCGGGACTAGCGGGGACAGTGACGCAGTATTTT. Protein: CASSPGLAGTVTQYF.

The DNA for the CDR3 is TGTGCCAGCAGCTATACCGGGACAGCGAGAGAGACCCAGTACTTC. Its translation: CASSYTGTARETQYF. The chain uses TRBV11-2 and TRBJ2-5, with TRBD1 matching 7 bases. After removal of 4 bases from V and 4 bases from J, the junction contained 9 bases not matched to a gene. CDR3 size: 15 residues. Germline CDR1 reads SGHAT; CDR2 reads FQNNGV.

This clonotype was recorded many times. This chain uses TRBV5-1 with TRBJ2-2; D is uncertain. The CDR3 extends over 13 amino acids. Trimming removed 4 bases from V and 0 bases from J, with 4 bases in between. CDR1 is SGHRS, CDR2 YFSETQ, per germline. CDR3 amino acids: CASSRANTGELFF. CDR3 sequence (DNA): TGCGCCAGCAGCCGAGCGAACACCGGGGAGCTGTTTTTT.

This clonotype was counted at least ten times. The chain combines TRBV29-1 with TRBJ2-1; D assignment may be TRBD1 or TRBD2 (5 bases each). With 6 bases removed from V and 8 bases from J, the gap between germline ends came to 14 bases. Germline V gene lookup returns CDR1 SQVTM and CDR2 ANQGSEA. This CDR3 spans 12 amino acids. CDR3 region: CSVQGRWYEQFF. The CDR3 nucleotides read TGCAGCGTGCAGGGACGGTGGTATGAGCAGTTCTTC.

CDR3 nucleotide sequence: TGCGCCAGCAGCGCAGGAATTGGGATCGATAGAGGGGAGGAGACCCAGTACTTC. Amino acids: CASSAGIGIDRGEETQYF. The chain links TRBV5-1 to TRBJ2-5; either TRBD1 or TRBD2 may fit D (5 bases each). Looked up from germline, CDR1 is SGHRS and CDR2 is YFSETQ. V lost 4 bases and J lost 5, with 27 bases in between. The CDR3 extends over 18 amino acids.

This clonotype was recorded at least ten times. V usage is TRBV4-1 and J usage is TRBJ2-7, with 7 bases identical to TRBD1. Germline loops: CDR1 MGHRA, CDR2 YSYEKL. The CDR3 length is 14 residues. The V segment lost 3 bases and the J segment 0 bases; nucleotides outside the gene matches: 2. The CDR3: CASSQTGSSYEQYF. In DNA, the CDR3 is TGCGCCAGCAGCCAGACAGGGAGCTCCTACGAGCAGTACTTC.

This clonotype was seen at least ten times. The chain uses TRBV9 and TRBJ1-2, with TRBD1 as a possible D gene (5 bases). Trimming left V 4 bases short and J 1 base short, with 17 bases between. The germline gives CDR1 SGDLS, CDR2 YYNGEE. The CDR3 runs 16 residues. The CDR3 DNA reads as TGTGCCAGCAGCCCTAACGCAGGGATCAATAACTATGGCTACACCTTC. This encodes CASSPNAGINNYGYTF.

This clonotype was observed at least ten times. The chain employs TRBV6-1 and TRBJ2-3; possibly TRBD1 or TRBD2 for D (5 bases each). V was pared by 6 bases and J by 6 bases, with 13 bases between. The germline CDR1 and CDR2 sequences are MNHNS and SASEGT. This CDR3 spans 13 amino acids. CDR3 sequence reads: CASSRDAGDTQYF. CDR3 coding DNA: TGTGCCAGCAGCCGGGACGCCGGCGATACGCAGTATTTT.

There are many counts of this clonotype. The J gene is TRBJ2-4, the V gene TRBV20-1; D ambiguous. This CDR3 has 14 residues. Per germline, CDR1 DFQATT and CDR2 SNEGSKA (reference sequence). Trimming took off 2 bases at V and 9 bases at J, with 17 bases between the two ends. The CDR3 region has the DNA TGCAGTGCTAGATTGAGCCAGTCGGGCGGCATTCAGTACTTC. Translating it yields CSARLSQSGGIQYF.

The table lists this clonotype with many counts. The V call is TRBV5-1, the J call TRBJ1-2; 10 positions agree with TRBD1. Trimming removed 4 bases from V and 4 bases from J; junction bases left unmatched: 10. Germline V gives CDR1 SGHRS, CDR2 YFSETQ. This CDR3 region has 16 residues. In DNA, the CDR3 is TGCGCCAGCAGCACCTACACCGGGACAGGGGCCTATGGCTACACCTTC. Translation gives CASSTYTGTGAYGYTF.

This clonotype was seen ten or more times. The V and J genes are TRBV3-1 and TRBJ2-6; tentatively, D is TRBD1 or TRBD2 (5 bases each). Trimming removed 5 bases from V and 4 bases from J, with 12 bases in between. The germline V gene encodes CDR1 LGHDT and CDR2 YNNKEL (reference sequence). The CDR3 has 15 amino acids. Here the CDR3 reads CASSSRGAGANVLTF. For the CDR3, the DNA is TGTGCCAGCAGCTCCCGGGGCGCCGGGGCCAACGTCCTGACTTTC.

This clonotype was seen ten or more times. The chain employs TRBV29-1 and TRBJ2-7; 9 bases match TRBD2. Germline CDR1 is SQVTM and CDR2 is ANQGSEA. Unmatched junction bases numbered 1, after V lost 2 bases and J lost 5 bases. The CDR3 runs 12 residues. Here the CDR3 DNA reads TGCAGCGTTGAATTAGCGGGAGACGAGCAGTACTTC. It specifies CSVELAGDEQYF.

This chain joins TRBV11-3 and TRBJ2-6, with TRBD2 as a possible D gene (5 bases). Germline CDR1 SGHNT, CDR2 YENEEA. The CDR3 consists of 16 residues. V was cut by 5 bases and J by 0 bases, with 11 bases left in between. The CDR3 nucleotides are TGTGCCAGCAGCCAAGGAGGCACCTCTGGGGCCAACGTCCTGACTTTC. Translating gives CASSQGGTSGANVLTF. The full variable domain, in which reference TRBV11-3 and TRBJ2-6 provide the parts outside the CDR3, is EAGVVQSPRYKIIEKKQPVAFWCNPISGHNTLYWYLQNLGQGPELLIRYENEEAVDDSQLPKDRFSAERLKGVDSTLKIQPAELGDSAVYLCASSQGGTSGANVLTFGAGSRLTVL.

There are many counts of this clonotype. This rearrangement joins TRBV4-1 to TRBJ2-5, with a possible D match to TRBD2 (5 bases). The germline V gene encodes CDR1 MGHRA and CDR2 YSYEKL. Trimming cost V 3 bases and J 3 bases, with 8 bases left between them. The CDR3 is made up of 13 amino acids. The CDR3 spells CASSHGLEETQYF. In DNA form, the CDR3 reads TGCGCCAGCAGCCACGGACTCGAAGAGACCCAGTACTTC.

This clonotype was counted at least ten times. The chain carries TRBV29-1 and TRBJ1-2; 7 nucleotides agree with TRBD1. Unmatched junction bases numbered 8, after V lost 8 bases and J lost 2 bases. Germline loops: CDR1 SQVTM, CDR2 ANQGSEA. CDR3 length: 13 residues. CDR3 in DNA: TGCAGCTTCCGGGACAGAAGAAACTATGGCTACACCTTC. This gives the protein CSFRDRRNYGYTF.

In its sample, this clonotype was seen many times. The chain is built from TRBV27 and TRBJ1-1; 8 bases line up with TRBD1. The CDR3 contains 14 residues. V trimming: 4 bases; J trimming: 10 bases; junction bases outside the gene matches: 11. Germline CDR1 is MNHEY and CDR2 is SMNVEV (reference sequence). The CDR3 coding sequence is TGTGCCAGCAGTTCCGACAGGGGAAGGGCCGGAGCTTTCTTT. Translation gives CASSSDRGRAGAFF.

In this sample, this clonotype turned up a few times. The V and J genes are TRBV3-1 and TRBJ2-2; D is ambiguous. Germline values: CDR1 LGHDT, CDR2 YNNKEL (reference sequence). The CDR3 is 16 residues long. Trimming removed 0 bases at V and 6 bases at J, with 14 bases between. DNA of the CDR3: TGTGCCAGCAGCCAAGATAGGTTACAAGCGTCCGGGGAGCTGTTTTTT. It specifies CASSQDRLQASGELFF.

This clonotype has at least ten counts. V usage is TRBV7-2 and J usage is TRBJ1-2, with D unresolved. In germline, CDR1 is SGHTA, CDR2 FQGNSA. CDR3 size: 15 residues. V lost 5 bases, J lost 4 bases, and 17 bases lay in between. The CDR3 DNA sequence: TGTGCCAGCAGCCCACTCTCAAGAGGGCCCTATGGCTACACCTTC. It specifies CASSPLSRGPYGYTF.

This clonotype was counted many times. The chain is built from TRBV9 and TRBJ2-7; D call uncertain. The V and J ends lost 0 bases and 5 bases respectively, with 9 bases between them. Per germline, CDR1 SGDLS and CDR2 YYNGEE. The CDR3 extends over 13 amino acids. The DNA for the CDR3 is TGTGCCAGCAGCGTAGAGCTCGGCGACGAGCAGTACTTC. Translated: CASSVELGDEQYF. The whole variable domain, filled in from reference TRBV9 and TRBJ2-7, reads DSGVTQTPKHLITATGQRVTLRCSPRSGDLSVYWYQQSLDQGLQFLIQYYNGEERAKGNILERFSAQQFPDLHSELNLSSLELGDSALYFCASSVELGDEQYFGPGTRLTVT.

On this clonotype itself: This may stem from a read error, because a much larger clone lies one nucleotide away. J is TRBJ2-1 and V is TRBV24-1, with 8 positions matching TRBD1. The CDR3 consists of 14 residues. CDR1 and CDR2 (germline): KGHDR, SFDVKD. Here the CDR3 reads CATSDPGQGNERFF. CDR3 in DNA: TGTGCCACCAGTGATCCCGGACAGGGAAATGAGCGGTTCTTC.

V is TRBV13 and J is TRBJ2-7; tentatively, D is TRBD1 (5 bases). Between the trimmed V and J ends, which lost 4 bases and 6 bases, there was a span of 13 bases. CDR3 length equals 13 residues. Looked up from germline, CDR1 is PRHDT and CDR2 is FYEKMQ (reference sequence). The CDR3, as DNA: TGTGCCAGCAGCTACGATCAGGGCGGCGAGCAGTACTTC. Amino acids: CASSYDQGGEQYF. Full variable domain (outside the CDR3, taken from reference TRBV13 and TRBJ2-7): AAGVIQSPRHLIKEKRETATLKCYPIPRHDTVYWYQQGPGQDPQFLISFYEKMQSDKGSIPDRFSAQQFSDYHSELNMSSLELGDSALYFCASSYDQGGEQYFGPGTRLTVT.

This clonotype was detected ten times or more. This chain links TRBV7-2 with TRBJ1-2; D is perhaps TRBD1 (5 bases). The V end lost 3 bases, the J end lost 5 bases, and 10 bases lay between the germline ends. The CDR3 is made up of 13 amino acids. Per the germline V gene, CDR1 is SGHTA and CDR2 is FQGNSA. The CDR3 spells CASSLDPGYGYTF. For the CDR3, the DNA is TGTGCCAGCAGCTTGGACCCAGGGTATGGCTACACCTTC.